Listed here are 11 T cell receptor beta chains from one sample, sequenced in a study of blood T cell repertoires in COVID-19. This table comes from immunoSEQ multiplex PCR, and its TCRdb copy is limited to in-frame clones, with some not included. The data contain about 33,000 clones, 80% to 90% of them singletons. The specimen was peripheral blood. Every receptor here comes from a human donor in a cohort sampled during active COVID-19.

The genes are TRBV12-3 or TRBV12-4 and TRBJ2-7; a possible D gene is TRBD2 (5 bases). This CDR3 contains 12 residues. V lost 7 bases to trimming and J lost 3 bases, with 10 bases between them. CDR3: CASTTGSYEQYF. CDR3 coding DNA: TGTGCCAGCACCACGGGGAGCTACGAGCAGTACTTC.

The V call is TRBV15, the J call TRBJ2-3; perhaps TRBD1 as D (6 bases). The V end lost 0 bases, the J end lost 0 bases, and 16 bases lay between the germline ends. Germline CDR1 LNHNV, CDR2 YYDKDF (reference sequence). The CDR3 has 18 amino acids. The CDR3 coding sequence is TGTGCCACCAGCAGAGATACGGCAGGGGTCTTGAGCACAGATACGCAGTATTTT. This sequence encodes CATSRDTAGVLSTDTQYF.

For this clone: One end of the junction is discordant with germline, which a read error may explain. The V and J genes are TRBV15 and TRBJ2-1, with D possibly TRBD2 on 7 matching bases. Germline assignment: CDR1 LNHNV and CDR2 YYDKDF (reference sequence). This CDR3 has 14 amino acids. CDR3 in amino acids: CATSRDRSSGGGVF. CDR3 bases: TGTGCCACCAGCAGAGATCGGAGTAGTGGCGGGGGCGTCTTC. Complete variable domain (other parts from reference TRBV15 and TRBJ2-1): DAMVIQNPRYQVTQFGKPVTLSCSQTLNHNVMYWYQQKSSQAPKLLFHYYDKDFNNEADTPDNFQSRRPNTSFCFLDIRSPGLGDTAMYLCATSRDRSSGGGVFGPGTRLTVL.

This rearrangement joins TRBV7-2 to TRBJ2-1; 9 bases match TRBD2. This CDR3 is built from 15 residues. Germline V CDR1 and CDR2: SGHTA, FQGNSA. Unmatched junction bases numbered 9, after V lost 5 bases and J lost 7 bases. The CDR3, as DNA: TGTGCCAGCAGCCACCCGGGACTAGCATGGAATGAGCAGTTCTTC. This sequence encodes CASSHPGLAWNEQFF. Variable domain in full (rest from reference TRBV7-2 and TRBJ2-1): GAGVSQSPSNKVTEKGKDVELRCDPISGHTALYWYRQSLGQGLEFLIYFQGNSAPDKSGLPSDRFSAERTGGSVSTLTIQRTQQEDSAVYLCASSHPGLAWNEQFFGPGTRLTVL.

This rearrangement joins TRBV7-8 to TRBJ1-4; TRBD1 might be the D (5 bases). V lost 3 bases and J lost 6, with 11 bases in between. Germline V gene data show CDR1 as SGHVS and CDR2 as FQNEAQ. The CDR3 length is 14 residues. The CDR3 coding sequence is TGTGCCAGCAGCTTGGCAGGGTACGATGAAAAACTGTTTTTT. Its translation: CASSLAGYDEKLFF.

The chain carries TRBV4-1 and TRBJ1-2; D not certain. CDR3 size: 12 residues. Germline values: CDR1 MGHRA, CDR2 YSYEKL. Trimming pared 10 bases from V and 11 bases from J, leaving 20 bases between. The CDR3 nucleotides read TGCGCCACCACCCACGGGGTCGGGGAATACACCTTC. Amino acid sequence: CATTHGVGEYTF.

V gene TRBV6-5 combines with J gene TRBJ1-2, with TRBD1 identical over 8 bases. The CDR3 length is 14 residues. V lost 6 bases to trimming and J lost 8 bases; unmatched junction nucleotides: 11. The germline CDR1 and CDR2 sequences are MNHEY and SVGAGI. The CDR3 region has the DNA TGTGCCAGCAGGGAGACAGGGGAGGGTAACGGCTACACCTTC. Its protein is CASRETGEGNGYTF.

The J gene is TRBJ2-3, the V gene TRBV5-8; D perhaps matches TRBD2 (5 bases). Germline V gene data show CDR1 as SGHTS and CDR2 as YDEGEE. V was clipped by 3 bases and J by 1 base, with 12 bases between them. The CDR3 is 15 amino acids. The CDR3 coding sequence is TGTGCCAGCAGCTCAGAGACTACTGGCACAGATACGCAGTATTTT. It yields the protein CASSSETTGTDTQYF.

A few counts support this clone. V is TRBV29-1 and J is TRBJ2-3; TRBD1 agrees at 9 bases. V shed 4 bases and J 5 bases; nucleotides not matched to a gene: 1. In germline, CDR1 is SQVTM, CDR2 ANQGSEA. CDR3 size: 12 residues. CDR3 region: CSVGDREDTQYF. The DNA for the CDR3 is TGCAGCGTTGGGGACAGGGAAGATACGCAGTATTTT.

The CDR3 nucleotides are TGTGCCAGCTCACCAAGAGTGGCGGGGGGAAGCACAGATACGCAGTATTTT. Translating it yields CASSPRVAGGSTDTQYF. J is TRBJ2-3 and V is TRBV18; 8 bases agree with TRBD2. Germline V gene data show CDR1 as KGHSH and CDR2 as LQKENI. The CDR3 totals 17 residues. The junction had 7 bases not matched to a gene; V was cut back by 2 bases and J by 0 bases.

The CDR3 loop reads CATSDPRRGDGLQYF. The CDR3 DNA reads TGTGCCACCAGTGATCCAAGGCGGGGCGACGGACTGCAGTACTTC. The chain recombines TRBV24-1 with TRBJ2-5; D is perhaps TRBD2 (6 bases). There are 15 residues in the CDR3. Germline lookup yields CDR1 KGHDR and CDR2 SFDVKD. Trimming took 3 bases from V and 11 from J, leaving 21 bases between them.